This T cell receptor beta chain was captured in a study of CD8 T cells in Susac syndrome. An amount of RNA that ranged from 0.5 to 1 ug was reverse transcribed with random hexamers. The authors amplified TCR beta CDR3 across 54 Vbeta and 13 Jbeta using immunoSEQ multiplex PCR. Via MiXCR, TCRdb re-called the immunoSEQ multiplex PCR reads, giving one row per CDR3 protein. Among more than 150,000 distinct CDR3 sequences listed, 90% to 95% were seen once. Germline V lookup: CDR1 GTSNPN, CDR2 SVGIG (reference sequence). V was cut by 3 bases and J by 5 bases, with 10 bases left in between. The CDR3 length is 12 residues. TCR beta sequences were obtained from blood CD8+ and CD4+ T cells.

The receptor comes from a human donor in good health. The chain is built from TRBV30 and TRBJ1-1; D is unclear. Input material: CD4+ T cells from PBMCs. CDR3 DNA sequence: TGTGCCTGGAGCCGCCCGGGGACTGAAGCTTTCTTT. This codes for CAWSRPGTEAFF.